Shown below are 17 T cell receptor beta chains from a single sample sequenced in a study of neurological immune-mediated disorders. TCRdb reanalysed the 5' RACE reads using MiXCR and keeps one entry per CDR3 protein. In the table there are roughly 16,000 distinct CDR3 sequences, roughly 10% of which are singletons. The sample taken for sequencing was CD8+ T cells from blood. The receptors originated from a man in his fifties or sixties in good health.

In its sample, this clonotype ranks as medium-sized. The rearrangement uses TRBV7-9 and TRBJ1-1; D call uncertain. The germline V gene has CDR1 SEHNR and CDR2 FQNEAQ (reference sequence). The V and J ends lost 5 bases and 1 base respectively, with 5 bases between them. This CDR3 has 12 amino acids. This chain's CDR3 is CASSQGNTEAFF. The CDR3 DNA reads TGTGCCAGCAGCCAAGGGAACACTGAAGCTTTCTTT.

At least ten counts were recorded for this clonotype. CDR3 amino acids: CASSLGTVSTDTQYF. CDR3 sequence (DNA): TGTGCCAGCAGTTTGGGGACGGTGAGCACAGATACGCAGTATTTT. J is TRBJ2-3 and V is TRBV28, with D perhaps TRBD1 or TRBD2 (5 bases each). The length of the CDR3 is 15 residues. Germline V gives CDR1 MDHEN, CDR2 SYDVKM. Trimming left V 3 bases short and J 0 bases short, with 10 bases between.

This clonotype was detected many times. The rearrangement joins TRBV6-2 or TRBV6-3 to TRBJ2-7; no firm D call. V lost 6 bases, J lost 5 bases, and 14 bases lay in between. Germline V gene data show CDR1 as MNHEY and CDR2 as SVGEGT. This CDR3 comprises 13 residues. CDR3 nucleotide sequence: TGTGCCAGCAGAACCATTCGGTCGGACGAGCAGTACTTC. As protein: CASRTIRSDEQYF.

This clonotype has ten or more counts. The chain couples TRBV6-2 or TRBV6-3 to TRBJ2-3; D is undetermined. Germline V gene lookup returns CDR1 MNHEY and CDR2 SVGEGT. The length of the CDR3 is 16 residues. V lost 7 bases and J lost 1, with 18 bases in between. DNA for the CDR3: TGTGCCAGCATCCCCACCGCGGCGGAGCGCACAGATACGCAGTATTTT. Protein: CASIPTAAERTDTQYF.

In its sample, this clonotype ranks as medium-sized. This chain uses TRBV29-1 with TRBJ2-3; 9 bases fit TRBD1. V shed 4 bases and J 4 bases; nucleotides not matched to a gene: 9. This CDR3 spans 15 amino acids. CDR1 is SQVTM, CDR2 ANQGSEA, per germline. CDR3 protein: CSVVPLDRGADTQYF. In DNA form, the CDR3 reads TGCAGCGTTGTTCCCCTGGACAGGGGTGCAGATACGCAGTATTTT.

This clonotype was detected ten times or more. CDR3 protein: CASSWVNTEAFF. CDR3 sequence (DNA): TGTGCCAGCTCTTGGGTGAACACTGAAGCTTTCTTT. V gene TRBV28 combines with J gene TRBJ1-1; D ambiguous. The V and J ends lost 8 bases and 0 bases respectively, with 7 bases between them. The germline gives CDR1 MDHEN, CDR2 SYDVKM. The CDR3 sequence is 12 residues long.

This clonotype was detected ten times or more. The chain recombines TRBV4-1 with TRBJ2-1; 8 nucleotides agree with TRBD1. Losses at the gene ends were 4 bases for V and 9 bases for J; bases not matched to a gene: 8. There are 14 residues in the CDR3. Germline values: CDR1 MGHRA, CDR2 YSYEKL. The CDR3 DNA reads TGCGCCAGCAGCCTACAGGGGGTGGGCAGTGAGCAGTTCTTC. Protein product: CASSLQGVGSEQFF.

This clonotype was observed many times. The V call is TRBV6-2 or TRBV6-3, the J call TRBJ2-7; 7 positions agree with TRBD2. The CDR3 runs 13 residues. Trimming removed 3 bases from V and 3 bases from J; junction bases left unmatched: 2. From germline, CDR1 is MNHEY and CDR2 SVGEGT. The CDR3 sequence: CASSYGTNYEQYF. The CDR3, as DNA: TGTGCCAGCAGTTATGGGACTAACTACGAGCAGTACTTC.

In its sample, this clonotype was seen many times. This rearrangement joins TRBV19 to TRBJ1-1; maybe TRBD1 (5 bases). Germline V gene data show CDR1 as LNHDA and CDR2 as SQIVND (reference sequence). V was shortened by 3 bases and J by 1 base, with 15 bases between the two germline ends. The CDR3 totals 16 residues. The CDR3, as DNA: TGTGCCAGTAGTATGTGGGACCTTACAAGGAACACTGAAGCTTTCTTT. This sequence encodes CASSMWDLTRNTEAFF.

Many counts were recorded for this clonotype. The gene calls are TRBV29-1 and TRBJ2-7; 11 bases are a match to TRBD1. The V gene end was trimmed by 8 bases and the J gene end by 7 bases; junction bases not matched to a gene: 22. Germline CDR1 reads SQVTM; CDR2 reads ANQGSEA. This CDR3 contains 17 residues. CDR3 residues: CSTLHLRRDRGSWEQYF. The CDR3 nucleotides read TGCAGCACCCTTCACCTTCGACGGGACAGGGGGTCTTGGGAGCAGTACTTC.

This clonotype has ten or more counts. The chain employs TRBV7-9 and TRBJ2-7; D may correspond to TRBD1 or TRBD2 (6 bases each). The CDR3 contains 16 residues. The V gene's germline CDR1 is SEHNR and CDR2 FQNEAQ (reference sequence). Trimming took off 5 bases at V and 3 bases at J, with 20 bases between the two ends. The chain's CDR3 is CASSRAPGGSDYEQYF. CDR3 DNA sequence: TGTGCCAGCAGCCGGGCCCCCGGGGGCTCAGACTACGAGCAGTACTTC.

The J gene is TRBJ1-5, the V gene TRBV20-1; D is possibly TRBD1 (5 bases). CDR1 DFQATT and CDR2 SNEGSKA come from the germline V gene (reference sequence). The CDR3 is made up of 14 amino acids. The V end lost 3 bases, the J end lost 9 bases, and 18 bases lay between the germline ends. The CDR3 nucleotides read TGCAGTGCTAGCGGGGACGGAGGGACGGGGCCCCAGCATTTT. Translating it yields CSASGDGGTGPQHF.

The table lists this clonotype with many counts. J is TRBJ2-2 and V is TRBV12-3 or TRBV12-4; weak D call: TRBD2 (5 bases). V was cut by 7 bases and J by 4 bases, with 10 bases left in between. The CDR3 is 13 amino acids. The CDR3 DNA is TGTGCCAGCACCCGGGGAGCCACCGGGGAGCTGTTTTTT. It codes for CASTRGATGELFF.

This clonotype was counted ten times or more. The chain carries TRBV5-1 and TRBJ2-7; 8 bases line up with TRBD1. Germline CDR1 SGHRS, CDR2 YFSETQ. V was clipped by 3 bases and J by 6 bases; unmatched bases: 5. This CDR3 is built from 13 residues. CDR3 sequence (DNA): TGCGCCAGCAGCTCGGCAGGGGGCGTCGAGCAGTACTTC. This translates into CASSSAGGVEQYF.

In this sample, this clonotype turned up many times. The V gene is TRBV4-1, the J gene TRBJ2-7, with 9 bases identical to TRBD2. The CDR3 spans 16 residues. The ends lost 4 bases at V and 3 bases at J; junction bases unmatched: 10. The germline CDR1 and CDR2 sequences are MGHRA and YSYEKL. The CDR3 DNA sequence: TGCGCCAGCAGCCTCACCCCCCTAGCGGGAAACTACGAGCAGTACTTC. As protein: CASSLTPLAGNYEQYF.

This clonotype was seen ten or more times. This chain connects TRBV4-1 to TRBJ1-1; D gene ambiguous. Germline CDR1 MGHRA, CDR2 YSYEKL. There are 14 residues in the CDR3. V was cut by 2 bases and J by 1 base, with 8 bases left in between. Written as DNA, the CDR3 is TGCGCCAGCAGCCAAACCTGGGAGAACACTGAAGCTTTCTTT. This codes for CASSQTWENTEAFF.

This clonotype came up many times. V is TRBV7-9 and J is TRBJ2-3; 7 bases align to TRBD1. With V trimmed by 10 bases and J by 0 bases, 7 bases remained unmatched. The germline V gene has CDR1 SEHNR and CDR2 FQNEAQ (reference sequence). The CDR3 is 14 residues long. CDR3 in DNA: TGTGCCACTAGGACAGGCGCTAGCACAGATACGCAGTATTTT. Residues: CATRTGASTDTQYF.